The clone carrying this TCR beta chain was seen more than once but under ten times. What it binds is not known. Other DNA sequences in this sample translate to the same CDR3. These data belong to a study of shared clonotypes between healthy human individuals. At the level of the study: With ages of 18 to 49, the donors were a couple of women and a few men.

Donation came from healthy HIV-negative adults that had no recent acute infections or vaccinations. Findings and caveats of the study: Sequencing depth was expected to affect clonotype sharing among donors.

CDR1 is MNHEY, CDR2 SMNVEV, per germline (reference sequence). V was clipped by 2 bases and J by 6 bases, with 8 bases between them. The CDR3 has 13 residues. Assay: immunoSEQ multiplex PCR; the TCRdb copy retains only in-frame clones and omits some. The data show about 470,000 clones, with about four fifths seen just once and over 10% held by the top ten. The chain combines TRBV27 with TRBJ1-5, with a weak D call TRBD1 (5 bases). The source is a woman in her thirties or forties in good health. Some clones in this sample may be carry-over from other donors' samples. The sequenced sample consisted of PBMCs. The CDR3 protein is CASSLGQLQPQHF. CDR3 bases: TGTGCCAGCAGTTTAGGACAACTTCAGCCCCAGCATTTT.